This T cell receptor beta chain was sequenced during a study of beta chain features in type 1 diabetes (dated by TCRdb to 2017 to 2018). For context, the study as a whole: Patients and healthy donors did not differ in mean age, gender distribution, total cell number or subset yield. A total of some 100,000,000 sorted cells were examined across all samples, and the number of cells per subset was strongly correlated with RNA yield. In the study, TCRB repertoires of sorted circulating CD4+ T cell subsets from recently diagnosed type 1 diabetes patients were compared with those of matched healthy donors. Regulatory and stem cell-like memory subsets were obtained from only 8 patients and roughly 8 healthy donors, while naive and central memory subsets were obtained from all 30 or so donors. Points the paper makes about the study in general: PCR might favor shorter templates, but patient and control samples were amplified and corrected together, so any skew would affect both groups equally. Patients with type 1 diabetes made fewer insertions and deleted more nucleotides at VDJ recombination sites, implying thymic rearrangement abnormalities. Sequencing cDNA rather than genomic DNA could over-represent highly expressing activated cells, although activation and CD3 levels did not differ between groups. Naive, central memory and regulatory TCRB repertoires appeared more similar among patients than among healthy donors. In all four CD4+ subsets, TCRB CDR3 length was moderately but significantly shorter in type 1 diabetes patients. HLA sub-analyses involved small numbers of individuals, so any influence of HLA type on TCRB rearrangement remained unresolved.

V is trimmed back by 8 bases and J by 6 bases, and the junction contains 9 bases that no gene match accounts for. Reading the germline V gene gives CDR1 MGHRA and CDR2 YSYEKL. The CDR3 contains 14 residues, cysteine and phenylalanine counted. The entry retains the CDR3 DNA only, 42 bases that are in frame from base 1. About this clone: It has no known antigen specificity. Base qualities are not recorded, but no much larger clone differs from it by a single base.

Each donor gave one peripheral blood draw, averaging roughly 120 mL, which was collected into heparinised tubes. Naive, central memory, regulatory and stem cell-like memory CD4+ T cells were sorted on a BD FACSAria II using a panel including CD45RO, CCR7, CD25, CD127, CD95 and CD27. A purity above 95% was achieved for all sorted populations. PBMCs were isolated right away by Lymphoprep density gradient centrifugation and were stained directly, without culture. Samples were stained and sorted in pairs, with one healthy donor and one patient per experiment, so that batch effects were minimized. The entire amount of isolated RNA was reverse transcribed using the High Capacity cDNA Reverse Transcription Kit, so the sequenced TCRB transcripts were expressed ones. Deep immunoSEQ sequencing was performed on naive, central memory and regulatory T cell samples, with an average of roughly 3.3 million total reads per sample. Sorted cells were lysed in RLT buffer, and RNA was extracted using DNase-treated RNeasy Micro or Mini kits according to cell number. Each cell subset was processed separately to prevent cross-contamination, with patient and healthy donor samples processed together. TCRB sequences were amplified from cDNA with the immunoSEQ multiplex PCR, producing 87-bp fragments spanning the CDR3 region. The amplicons were sequenced using the Illumina HiSeq platform. On the study's bioinformatics: Synthetic template baselines were used to correct PCR bias computationally, reads within Hamming distance 2 were collapsed, and singletons that could not be merged were discarded. Reads were aligned to IMGT to assign V, D and J genes, CDR3 length, and insertions or deletions at six rearrangement sites. Clonotype counts were normalized to sorted cell number within each subset before computing true diversity and Gini coefficients with the tcR R package. The overlap coefficient, calculated on TCRB nucleotide sequences, was used to quantify repertoire sharing. As a proxy for the pre-selection repertoire, out-of-frame TCRB sequences from naive cells were analyzed. In its TCRdb copy, this immuneACCESS table keeps in-frame sequences only and misses some clones. Where compared with another copy, unresolved V genes explain less than half of these, and the others have no known cause. V and J calls and clone size follow that table, whereas D and trimming were derived from the DNA. The sample table holds a few hundred thousand clones, of which about 15% were seen once. Of the sample, under 0.02% is held by the ten largest clones.

Sequenced sample: naive CD4+ T cells from blood. The cell subset or site label for this specimen denotes: true naive CD4+ T cells. The TCR sequence derives from a woman under 30 in good health. Rearrangement joined TRBV4-1 to TRBJ2-3; 9 bases in the middle match TRBD2. The DNA reads TGCGCCAGCGCGACGGGCGGGGGGGTGGATACGCAGTATTTT. Translated, this is CASATGGGVDTQYF.